The clone carrying this T cell receptor beta chain was counted between two and nine times. Its antigen is not known. This specimen comes from a study of T cells in Graves' hyperthyroidism and ophthalmopathy. There were TCR beta CDR3 regions amplified from RNA transcripts. TCR CDR3 regions were first amplified by RT-PCR with HTBI primers. MiXCR was run by TCRdb on the multiplex PCR reads, yielding one entry per CDR3 protein. The table has a few hundred thousand distinct CDR3 sequences, roughly 18% seen once. CDR3 length: 16 amino acids. V was pared by 4 bases and J by 4 bases, with 16 bases between. Germline CDR1 reads MNHNS; CDR2 reads SASEGT. General study points: Ophthalmopathy was separated from stable hyperthyroidism by a 13 V-J model. Prediction of ophthalmopathy progression came a median around 6.1 months pre-onset.

Clinicians diagnosed patients from clinical symptoms, serum thyroxine and TRAb, thyroid ultrasound and orbital computed tomography. The rearrangement joins TRBV6-1 to TRBJ2-2; a weak D match, TRBD2 (7 bases). The sample taken for sequencing was blood. The sequence was obtained from a woman between 45 and 65 years old with Graves' hyperthyroidism. In DNA form, the CDR3 reads TGTGCCAGCAGTGGATTTGGGGGGGCCGGCACCGGGGAGCTGTTTTTT. Its protein product is CASSGFGGAGTGELFF.